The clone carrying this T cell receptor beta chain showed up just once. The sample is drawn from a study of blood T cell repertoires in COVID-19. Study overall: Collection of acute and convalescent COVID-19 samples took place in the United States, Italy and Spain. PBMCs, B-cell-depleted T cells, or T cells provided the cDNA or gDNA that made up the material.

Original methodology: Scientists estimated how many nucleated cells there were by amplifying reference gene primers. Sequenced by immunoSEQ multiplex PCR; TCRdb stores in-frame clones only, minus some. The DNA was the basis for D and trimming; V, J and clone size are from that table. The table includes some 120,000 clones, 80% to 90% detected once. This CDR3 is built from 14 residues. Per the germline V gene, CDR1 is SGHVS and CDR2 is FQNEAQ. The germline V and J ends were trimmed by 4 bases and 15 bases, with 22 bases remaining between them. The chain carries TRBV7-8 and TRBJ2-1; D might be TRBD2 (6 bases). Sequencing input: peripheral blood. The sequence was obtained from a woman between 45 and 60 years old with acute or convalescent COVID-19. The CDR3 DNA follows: TGTGCCAGCAGCTCCCGTTCGGGAGTGGATCTTTTGTTCTTC. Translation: CASSSRSGVDLLFF.